Sequencing of this T cell receptor beta chain was carried out in a study of CD8+CD57+ T cells in acquired aplastic anemia. Study details: Across the sorted CD4+ and CD8+ cells, DNA amounts averaged 3.2 ug. Study-wide findings and caveats: Roughly 30 sequences, all CD8+ CDR3, were shared between patients and controls. Patients and controls had CD8+ Simpson's diversity values that were not significantly distinct.

For this clonotype: Its antigen is not identified.

It was patients with CD8+CD57+ cell expansion by flow cytometry who were chosen for sequencing. Acquired aplastic anemia of severe grade affected all patients. The CDR3 length is 17 residues. Trimming removed 1 base from V and 0 bases from J; junction bases left unmatched: 9. Germline CDR1 reads DFQATT; CDR2 reads SNEGSKA (reference sequence). For CDR3 and TCR beta VDJ profiling, genomic DNA was the template used. From the reads, TCRdb called clonotypes with MiXCR, one entry per CDR3 protein. This sample has a few hundred thousand distinct CDR3 sequences, with about three fifths found just once. The specimen sequenced was sorted CD4+, CD8+, or CD8+CD57+ T cells (not recorded which) from PBMCs. The receptor was isolated from a human donor with aplastic anemia. This chain uses TRBV20-1 with TRBJ1-1, with 9 bases matching TRBD1. The CDR3 DNA sequence: TGCAGTGCTAGAGCCGCCGACAGGGGGGCTTTGAACACTGAAGCTTTCTTT. Translated: CSARAADRGALNTEAFF.